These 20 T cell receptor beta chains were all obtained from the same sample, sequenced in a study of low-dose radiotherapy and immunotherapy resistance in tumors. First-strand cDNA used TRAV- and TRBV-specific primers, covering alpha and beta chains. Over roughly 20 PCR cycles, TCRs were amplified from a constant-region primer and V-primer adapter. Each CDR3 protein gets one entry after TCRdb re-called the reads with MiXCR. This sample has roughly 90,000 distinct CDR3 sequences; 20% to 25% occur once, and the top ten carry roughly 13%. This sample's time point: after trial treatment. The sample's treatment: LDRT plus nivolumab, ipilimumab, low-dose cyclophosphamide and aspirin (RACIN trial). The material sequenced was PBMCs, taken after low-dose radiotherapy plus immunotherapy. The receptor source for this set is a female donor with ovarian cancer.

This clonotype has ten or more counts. CDR3 coding DNA: TGTGCCAGCAGCCCGCTTCCACTAGCGGGAAATGGCTACAATGAGCAGTTCTTC. Its protein is CASSPLPLAGNGYNEQFF. This chain connects TRBV5-6 to TRBJ2-1, with 10 bases that match TRBD2. This CDR3 contains 18 residues. CDR1 SGHDT and CDR2 YYEEEE come from the germline V gene. Trimming took 4 bases from V and 3 from J; bases not matched to a gene: 13.

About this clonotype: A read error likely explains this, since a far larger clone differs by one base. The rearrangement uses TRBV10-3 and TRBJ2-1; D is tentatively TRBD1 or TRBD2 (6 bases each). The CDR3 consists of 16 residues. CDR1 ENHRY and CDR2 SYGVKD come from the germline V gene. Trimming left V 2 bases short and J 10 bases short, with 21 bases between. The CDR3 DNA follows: TGTGCCATCAGTGAGGGGGGCGGGACGGGTCTGGACGAGCAGTTCTTC. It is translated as CAISEGGGTGLDEQFF.

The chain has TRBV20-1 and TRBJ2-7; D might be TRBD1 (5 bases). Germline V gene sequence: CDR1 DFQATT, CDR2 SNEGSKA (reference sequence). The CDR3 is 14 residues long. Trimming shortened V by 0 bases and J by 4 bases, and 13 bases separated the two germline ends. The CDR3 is CSARDPRRAYEQYF. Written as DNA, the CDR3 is TGCAGTGCTAGAGATCCGCGCAGGGCTTACGAGCAGTACTTC.

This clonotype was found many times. This CDR3 reads CAWSVPRTVGNTIYF. The CDR3 coding sequence is TGTGCCTGGAGTGTACCCAGGACCGTCGGAAACACCATATATTTT. This chain joins TRBV30 and TRBJ1-3; D gene ambiguous. CDR1 and CDR2 (germline): GTSNPN, SVGIG (reference sequence). Trimming stripped 0 bases from V and 4 bases from J, with 13 bases between. The CDR3 sequence is 15 residues long.

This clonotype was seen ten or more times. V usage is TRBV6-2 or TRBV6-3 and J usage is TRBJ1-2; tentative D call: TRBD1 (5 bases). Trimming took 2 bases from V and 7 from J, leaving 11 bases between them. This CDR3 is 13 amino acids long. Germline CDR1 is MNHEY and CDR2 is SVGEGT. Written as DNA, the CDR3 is TGTGCCAGCAGTTACGGGAGGGGAGGTGGCTACACCTTC. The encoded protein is CASSYGRGGGYTF.

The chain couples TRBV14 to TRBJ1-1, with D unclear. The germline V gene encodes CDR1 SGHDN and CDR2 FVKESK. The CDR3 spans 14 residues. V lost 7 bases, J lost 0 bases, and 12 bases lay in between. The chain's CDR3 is CASKGETVNTEAFF. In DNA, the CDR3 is TGTGCCAGCAAGGGAGAAACGGTGAACACTGAAGCTTTCTTT.

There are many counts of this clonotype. CDR3 loop: CASSLRGEEKLFF. The CDR3 nucleotides read TGTGCCAGCAGCTTACGCGGGGAGGAAAAACTGTTTTTT. The J gene is TRBJ1-4, the V gene TRBV7-9; D remains ambiguous. V lost 2 bases and J 8 bases, leaving 9 bases between the germline ends. This CDR3 is built from 13 residues. From germline, CDR1 is SEHNR and CDR2 FQNEAQ (reference sequence).

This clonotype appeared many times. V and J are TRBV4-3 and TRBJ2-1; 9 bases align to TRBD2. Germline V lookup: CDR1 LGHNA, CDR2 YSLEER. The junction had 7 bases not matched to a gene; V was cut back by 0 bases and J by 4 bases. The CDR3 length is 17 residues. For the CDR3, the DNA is TGCGCCAGCAGCCAAGATCGGGATAGCGGGAGTTACAATGAGCAGTTCTTC. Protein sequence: CASSQDRDSGSYNEQFF.

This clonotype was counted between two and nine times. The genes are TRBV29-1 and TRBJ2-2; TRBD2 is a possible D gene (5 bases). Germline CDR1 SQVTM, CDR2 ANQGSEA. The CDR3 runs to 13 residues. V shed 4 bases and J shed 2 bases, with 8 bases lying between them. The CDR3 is CSVGTRNTGELFF. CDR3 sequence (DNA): TGCAGCGTTGGGACTCGCAACACCGGGGAGCTGTTTTTT.

DNA of the CDR3: TGTGCCAGCAGTTCCTGGACTAGCGATGAGCAGTTCTTC. This codes for CASSSWTSDEQFF. This rearrangement joins TRBV6-2 or TRBV6-3 to TRBJ2-1; 9 nucleotides line up with TRBD2. V lost 4 bases and J lost 8; bases outside the gene matches: 3. The germline CDR1 and CDR2 sequences are MNHEY and SVGEGT. The CDR3 loop spans 13 amino acids.

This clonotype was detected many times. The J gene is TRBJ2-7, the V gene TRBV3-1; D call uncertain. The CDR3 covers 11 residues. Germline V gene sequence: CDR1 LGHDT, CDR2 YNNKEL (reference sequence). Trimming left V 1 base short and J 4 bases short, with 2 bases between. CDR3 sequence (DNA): TGTGCCAGCAGCCAAGGGTACGAGCAGTACTTC. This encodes CASSQGYEQYF.

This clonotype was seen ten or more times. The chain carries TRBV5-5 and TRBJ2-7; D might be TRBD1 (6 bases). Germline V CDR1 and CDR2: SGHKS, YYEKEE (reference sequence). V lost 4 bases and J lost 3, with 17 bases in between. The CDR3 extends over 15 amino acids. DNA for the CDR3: TGTGCCAGCAGCCCCGACGGGACACCTTACTACGAGCAGTACTTC. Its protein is CASSPDGTPYYEQYF.

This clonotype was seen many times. The CDR3 DNA sequence: TGTGCCAGCAGCCCCCAGGCGGGAATGGGAGAGACCCAGTACTTC. This sequence encodes CASSPQAGMGETQYF. The rearrangement joins TRBV7-2 to TRBJ2-5, with a weak D call TRBD2 (6 bases). V lost 5 bases to trimming and J lost 4 bases, with 17 bases between them. In germline, CDR1 is SGHTA, CDR2 FQGNSA. This CDR3 contains 15 residues.

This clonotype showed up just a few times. Here the CDR3 reads CASSNRVGQGIGYTF. CDR3 DNA: TGTGCCAGCAGTAACCGAGTCGGACAGGGGATTGGCTACACCTTC. This chain connects TRBV27 to TRBJ1-2; 9 nucleotides match TRBD1. CDR1 is MNHEY, CDR2 SMNVEV, per germline (reference sequence). The CDR3 covers 15 residues. The V gene end was trimmed by 5 bases and the J gene end by 7 bases; junction bases not matched to a gene: 11.

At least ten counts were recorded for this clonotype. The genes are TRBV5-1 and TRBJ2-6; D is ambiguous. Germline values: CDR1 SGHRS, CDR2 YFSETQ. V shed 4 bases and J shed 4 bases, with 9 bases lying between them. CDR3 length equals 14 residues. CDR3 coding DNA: TGCGCCAGCAGCGAGATGTGGGGGGCCAACGTCCTGACTTTC. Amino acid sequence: CASSEMWGANVLTF. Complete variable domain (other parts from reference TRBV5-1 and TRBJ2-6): KAGVTQTPRYLIKTRGQQVTLSCSPISGHRSVSWYQQTPGQGLQFLFEYFSETQRNKGNFPGRFSGRQFSNSRSEMNVSTLELGDSALYLCASSEMWGANVLTFGAGSRLTVL.

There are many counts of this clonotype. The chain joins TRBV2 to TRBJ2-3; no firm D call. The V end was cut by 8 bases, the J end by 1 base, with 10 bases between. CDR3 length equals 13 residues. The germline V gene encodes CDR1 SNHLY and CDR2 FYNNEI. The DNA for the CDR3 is TGTGCCAGCGGTCTAGTGGGCACAGATACGCAGTATTTT. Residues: CASGLVGTDTQYF.

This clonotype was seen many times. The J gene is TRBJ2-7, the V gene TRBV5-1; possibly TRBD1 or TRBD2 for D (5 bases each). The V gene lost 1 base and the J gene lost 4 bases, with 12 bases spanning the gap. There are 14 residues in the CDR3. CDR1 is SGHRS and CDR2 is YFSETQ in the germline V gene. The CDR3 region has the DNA TGCGCCAGCAGCTTGTCTGGGACCGTGTACGAGCAGTACTTC. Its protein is CASSLSGTVYEQYF. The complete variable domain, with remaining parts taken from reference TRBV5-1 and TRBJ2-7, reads KAGVTQTPRYLIKTRGQQVTLSCSPISGHRSVSWYQQTPGQGLQFLFEYFSETQRNKGNFPGRFSGRQFSNSRSEMNVSTLELGDSALYLCASSLSGTVYEQYFGPGTRLTVT.

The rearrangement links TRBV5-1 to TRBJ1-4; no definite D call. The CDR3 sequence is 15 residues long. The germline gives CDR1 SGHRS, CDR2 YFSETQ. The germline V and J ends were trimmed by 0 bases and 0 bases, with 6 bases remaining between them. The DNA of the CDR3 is TGCGCCAGCAGCTTGGGAGGGACAACTAATGAAAAACTGTTTTTT. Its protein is CASSLGGTTNEKLFF.

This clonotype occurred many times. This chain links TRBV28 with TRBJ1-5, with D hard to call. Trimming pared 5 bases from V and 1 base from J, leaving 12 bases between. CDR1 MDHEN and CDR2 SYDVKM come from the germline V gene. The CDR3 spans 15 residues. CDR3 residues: CASSIRRYSNQPQHF. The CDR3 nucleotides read TGTGCCAGCAGTATAAGAAGGTACAGCAATCAGCCCCAGCATTTT.

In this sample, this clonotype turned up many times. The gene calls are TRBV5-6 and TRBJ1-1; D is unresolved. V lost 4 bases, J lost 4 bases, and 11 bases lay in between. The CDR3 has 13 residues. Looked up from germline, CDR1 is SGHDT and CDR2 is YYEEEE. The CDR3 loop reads CASSMGIGTEAFF. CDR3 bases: TGTGCCAGCAGCATGGGTATAGGCACTGAAGCTTTCTTT.